This T cell receptor (beta chain) originates from a study of blood T cells in healthy people across ages. A J-beta primer mix and a sample-barcoded 5' primer were used in a second PCR of roughly 7 to 12 cycles. Each CDR3 protein gets one entry after TCRdb re-called the 5' RACE reads with MiXCR. The profile shows 750,000 to 850,000 distinct CDR3 sequences, 20% to 25% of them singletons. This clonotype was seen a few times. Its matching antigen is unknown. Findings and limits, study-wide: It was found that TCR beta diversity correlated strongly with the percentage of naive T cells.

Peripheral blood samples of around 9.8 milliliters were drawn from each donor. A minimum of 5 micrograms of total RNA was extracted per sample. The data also belong to a second study, concerning T cells of mothers and their children.

This TCR was sampled from a boy under 18 in good health. Input material: blood.

The CDR3 region is CASSPYFGAGVDEQYF. The CDR3, as DNA: TGCGCCAGCAGCCCCTATTTTGGAGCGGGAGTCGACGAGCAGTACTTC. This chain uses TRBV5-1 with TRBJ2-5, with TRBD2 matching 8 bases. The J call could be wrong; TRBJ2-7 is a better fit for the DNA end. This CDR3 has 16 residues. From germline, CDR1 is SGHRS and CDR2 YFSETQ.